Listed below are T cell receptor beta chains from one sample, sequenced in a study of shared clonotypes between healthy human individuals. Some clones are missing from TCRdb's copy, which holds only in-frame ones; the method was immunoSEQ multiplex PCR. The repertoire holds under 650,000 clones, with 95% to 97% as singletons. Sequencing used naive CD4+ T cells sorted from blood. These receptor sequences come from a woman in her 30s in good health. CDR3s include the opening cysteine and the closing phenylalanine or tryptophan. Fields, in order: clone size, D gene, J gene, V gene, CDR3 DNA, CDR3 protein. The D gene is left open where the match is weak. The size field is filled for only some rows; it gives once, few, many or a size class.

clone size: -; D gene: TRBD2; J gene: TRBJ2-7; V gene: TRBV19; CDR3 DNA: TGTGCCAGTACTTCCGGACTAGCGGGACGCTACGAGCAGTACTTC; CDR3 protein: CASTSGLAGRYEQYF
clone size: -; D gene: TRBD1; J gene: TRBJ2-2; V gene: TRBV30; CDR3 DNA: TGTGCCTGGGATTCCAGGGGGCCCACCGGGGAGCTGTTTTTT; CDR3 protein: CAWDSRGPTGELFF
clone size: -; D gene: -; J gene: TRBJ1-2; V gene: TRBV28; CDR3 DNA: TGTGCCAGCAGTTTGACACAGGGCCCCTATGGCTACACCTTC; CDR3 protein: CASSLTQGPYGYTF
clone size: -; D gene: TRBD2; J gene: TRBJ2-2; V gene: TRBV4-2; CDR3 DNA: TGTGCCAGCAGCCAAGTGGGAAATAGCGGGAGAGTAAACACCGGGGAGCTGTTTTTT; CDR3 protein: CASSQVGNSGRVNTGELFF
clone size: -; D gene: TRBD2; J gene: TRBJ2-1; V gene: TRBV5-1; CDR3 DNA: TGCGCCAGCAGCTTGGAGCCTAGCGGGAGCCAGGGTGAGCAGTTCTTC; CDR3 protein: CASSLEPSGSQGEQFF
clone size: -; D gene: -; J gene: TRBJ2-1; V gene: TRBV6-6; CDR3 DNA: TGTGCCAGCAGTTCGCAGGGGAGTGGGCAGTTCTTC; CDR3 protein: CASSSQGSGQFF
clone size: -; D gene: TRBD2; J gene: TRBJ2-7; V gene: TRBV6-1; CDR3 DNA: TGTGCCAGCAGTGACCAAGCCCGACTAGCGGGAGGTTTTTCCTCTCGCGAGCAGTACTTC; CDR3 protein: CASSDQARLAGGFSSREQYF
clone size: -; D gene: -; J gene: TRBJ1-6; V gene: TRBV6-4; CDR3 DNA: TGTGCCAGCAGTGCAGGCGGGCCGGCAGTCAATTCACCCCTCCACTTT; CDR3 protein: CASSAGGPAVNSPLHF
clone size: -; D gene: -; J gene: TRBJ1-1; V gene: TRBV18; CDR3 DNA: TGTGCCAGCTCAGCCGGCCAGGGGAGGACTGAAGCTTTCTTT; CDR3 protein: CASSAGQGRTEAFF
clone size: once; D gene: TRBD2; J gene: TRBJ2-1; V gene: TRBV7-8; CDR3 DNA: TGTGCCAGCAGCTCGACTAGCGGGAGGGTCTATGAGCAGTTCTTC; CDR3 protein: CASSSTSGRVYEQFF
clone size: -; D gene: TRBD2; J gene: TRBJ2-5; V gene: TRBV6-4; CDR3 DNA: TGTGCCAGCAGTATGGGGACTAGCAGGCAAGAGACCCAGTACTTC; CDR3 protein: CASSMGTSRQETQYF
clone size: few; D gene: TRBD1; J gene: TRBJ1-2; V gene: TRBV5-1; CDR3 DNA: TGCGCCAGCAGCCCCGGGACAGGGAACTATGGCTACACCTTC; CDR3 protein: CASSPGTGNYGYTF
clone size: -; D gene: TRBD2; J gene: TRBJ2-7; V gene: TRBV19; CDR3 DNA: TGTGCCAGTAGTTCACGGACTAGCGGCTCCTACGAGCAGTACTTC; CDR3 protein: CASSSRTSGSYEQYF
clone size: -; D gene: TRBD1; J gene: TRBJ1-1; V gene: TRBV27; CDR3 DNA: TGTGCCAGCAGCCTTTCCGGACAGGGCTTCTCCACTGAAGCTTTCTTT; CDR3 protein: CASSLSGQGFSTEAFF
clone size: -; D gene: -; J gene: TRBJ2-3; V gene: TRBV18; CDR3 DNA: TGTGCCAGCTCCCTGGGCATCACAGATACGCAGTATTTT; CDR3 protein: CASSLGITDTQYF
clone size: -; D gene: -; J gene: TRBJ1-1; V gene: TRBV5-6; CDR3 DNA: TGTGCCAGCAGCTTGCCGTCCCGGAACACTGAAGCTTTCTTT; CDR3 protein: CASSLPSRNTEAFF
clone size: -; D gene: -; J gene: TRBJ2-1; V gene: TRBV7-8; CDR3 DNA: TGTGCCAGCAGCTTAGACAGAGGGGGTGAGCAGTTCTTC; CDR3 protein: CASSLDRGGEQFF
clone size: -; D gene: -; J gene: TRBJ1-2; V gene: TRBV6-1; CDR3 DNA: TGTGCCAGCAGTGAAGCGGAGGGACGGGATGGCTACACCTTC; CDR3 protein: CASSEAEGRDGYTF
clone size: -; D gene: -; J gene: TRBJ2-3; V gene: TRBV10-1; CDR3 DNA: TGCGCCAGCAGTGAGTTAGGACTATATGCGCAGTATTTT; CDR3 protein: CASSELGLYAQYF
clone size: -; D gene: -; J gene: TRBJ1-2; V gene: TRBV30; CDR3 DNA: TGTGCCTGGAGCCCCGGGACCCTGTATGGCTACACCTTC; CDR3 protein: CAWSPGTLYGYTF
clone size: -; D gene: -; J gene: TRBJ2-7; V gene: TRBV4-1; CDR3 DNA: TGCGCCAGCAGCCAAGGAGTCCGAAACCCCAGGGATCTGGACGAGCAGTACTTC; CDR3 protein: CASSQGVRNPRDLDEQYF
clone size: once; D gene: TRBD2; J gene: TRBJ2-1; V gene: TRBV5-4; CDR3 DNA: TGTGCCAGCAGCTTGGTTGCCCCACTAGCGGGAGGGCCGATTGAGCAGTTCTTC; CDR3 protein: CASSLVAPLAGGPIEQFF
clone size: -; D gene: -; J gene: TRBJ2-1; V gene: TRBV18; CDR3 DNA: TGTGCCAGCTCGACCGCAGCAACGCGTGAGCAGTTCTTC; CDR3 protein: CASSTAATREQFF
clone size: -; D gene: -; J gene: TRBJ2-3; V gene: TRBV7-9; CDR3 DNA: TGTGCCAGCAGCTTCGAAAGGGAGACAGATACGCAGTATTTT; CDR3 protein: CASSFERETDTQYF
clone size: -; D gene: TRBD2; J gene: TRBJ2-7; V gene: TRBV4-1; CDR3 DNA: TGCGCCAGCAGCCAAGCTAGCGGGAGGTCCGAGCAGTACTTC; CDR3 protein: CASSQASGRSEQYF
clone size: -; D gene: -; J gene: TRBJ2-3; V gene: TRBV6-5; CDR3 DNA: TGTGCCAGCAGTAAGGGTGCGGGAAATACGCAGTATTTT; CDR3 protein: CASSKGAGNTQYF
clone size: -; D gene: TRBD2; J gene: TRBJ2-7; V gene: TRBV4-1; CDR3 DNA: TGCGCCAGCAGCCAACAACCGGGACTAGCGGGGCCAAGCTACGAGCAGTACTTC; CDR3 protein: CASSQQPGLAGPSYEQYF
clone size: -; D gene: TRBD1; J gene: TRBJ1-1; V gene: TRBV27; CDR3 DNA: TGTGCCAGCAGTTCGGGGAAACAGGGGAGGCCTGAAGCTTTCTTT; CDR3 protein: CASSSGKQGRPEAFF
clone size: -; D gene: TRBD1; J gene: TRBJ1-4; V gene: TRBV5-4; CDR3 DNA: TGTGCCAGCAGCTTGGACCGGTCCGGGACAGGGAGGGAAGCTAATGAAAAACTGTTTTTT; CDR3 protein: CASSLDRSGTGREANEKLFF
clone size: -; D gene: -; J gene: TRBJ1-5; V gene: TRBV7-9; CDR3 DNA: TGTGCCAGCAGCTTAGGACAATCCGGGGTTAGCAATCAGCCCCAGCATTTT; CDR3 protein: CASSLGQSGVSNQPQHF
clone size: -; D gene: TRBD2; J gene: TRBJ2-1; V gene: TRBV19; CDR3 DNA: TGTGCCAGTAGTATAGGGACTAGCGGGAGGCACGACCGGACTAAGGCGTTCTTC; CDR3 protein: CASSIGTSGRHDRTKAFF
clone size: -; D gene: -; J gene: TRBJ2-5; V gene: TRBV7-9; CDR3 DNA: TGTGCCAGCAGCTCCCGAGGGGTCCAAGAGACCCAGTACTTC; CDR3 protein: CASSSRGVQETQYF
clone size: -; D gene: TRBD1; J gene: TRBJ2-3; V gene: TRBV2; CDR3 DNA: TGTGCCAGCAGTGAACAAGGGGGACAGGTTAGCACAGATACGCAGTATTTT; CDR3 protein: CASSEQGGQVSTDTQYF